This T cell receptor beta chain was documented in a study of OX40 agonist ivuxolimab in advanced cancers. Study outcomes and limitations: The antigen specificity of the peripheral T cells (those that were expanded) was not determined.

Sequencing used immunoSEQ multiplex PCR; TCRdb keeps in-frame clones, though not all of them. The top ten clones hold 30% to 35% of a sample with some 50,000 clones, around 88% of them seen once. The CDR3 loop spans 15 amino acids. Remarks on this clone: Its antigen is not known.

This TCR came from an adult with an advanced solid tumor such as melanoma, head and neck, liver or kidney cancer. This chain joins TRBV21-1 and TRBJ1-1; TRBD1, the D gene given by the table, was not confirmed from the DNA. TRBV21-1 is annotated as a pseudogene. The sample in question was CD4+ or CD8+ T cells sorted from blood, obtained in a trial of the OX40 agonist ivuxolimab. DNA of the CDR3: TGTGCCAGCAGCAAAGCGAGGGGGCGCACAACTGAAGCTTTCTTT. Protein product: CASSKARGRTTEAFF.